This T cell receptor (beta chain) originates from a study of cytomegalovirus exposure and HLA in healthy donors. Study-wide points: According to a later analysis, TCR clusters from the first cohort tended to co-occur in the 120 or so validation repertoires. The authors enumerated 150 to 200 TCR beta chains as linked to cytomegalovirus.

These donors were members of the roughly 120-subject validation cohort, a group separate from the approximately 700-subject first cohort. CDR3 length: 15 amino acids. Per the germline V gene, CDR1 is MNHEY and CDR2 is SMNVEV (reference sequence). The V and J ends lost 1 base and 8 bases respectively, with 14 bases between them. Only in-frame clones appear in the TCRdb table, and some are missing; sequencing was by immunoSEQ multiplex PCR. The sample has over 85,000 clones, about 95% seen once. Details on this clone: What it recognizes is unknown.

This chain links TRBV27 with TRBJ1-4, with D possibly TRBD1 on 5 matching bases. The sequence was obtained from a woman aged 18-29 years in good health and CMV-seronegative. Sequencing input: PBMCs. The CDR3 is CASSLWGTKGEKLFF. The CDR3 region has the DNA TGTGCCAGCAGTTTATGGGGAACTAAGGGGGAAAAACTGTTTTTT.